This TCR beta chain originates from a study of OX40 agonist ivuxolimab in advanced cancers. Turning to the study itself: Anti-PD-1, anti-PD-L1 or anti-CTLA-4 therapy given earlier was allowed, and approximately 43% had some.

Germline CDR1 SGHRS, CDR2 YFSETQ. The CDR3 runs 12 residues. Between the trimmed V and J ends, which lost 4 bases and 6 bases, there was a span of 10 bases. Repertoires were generated with immunoSEQ multiplex PCR, while TCRdb's copy carries only in-frame clones and drops some. This sample yields 60,000 to 85,000 clones, of which 83% are seen a single time; around 1.4% belongs to the top ten. This chain joins TRBV5-1 and TRBJ1-1; D is unresolved. The TCR originated in an adult with an advanced solid tumor such as melanoma, head and neck, liver or kidney cancer. The sample in question was CD4+ or CD8+ T cells sorted from blood, obtained in a trial of the OX40 agonist ivuxolimab. In DNA form, the CDR3 reads TGCGCCAGCAGCAAGACTTGGCCTGAAGCTTTCTTT. Its protein is CASSKTWPEAFF.